This is a list of T cell receptor beta chains from one sample in a study of shared T cell receptors in the human thymus. The protocol was immunoSEQ multiplex PCR, while the TCRdb copy is restricted to in-frame clones and leaves out a portion. This table holds about 660,000 clones, roughly 86% found once. The same data also went into a second study, on human thymus T cells.

Sequenced material: thymocytes. All receptors come from a boy in the first two years of life with a congenital heart defect. CDR3s include the opening cysteine and the closing phenylalanine or tryptophan. The D gene is left open where the match is weak. For some rows the clone size is stated as once, few or many, or as a class when expanded; others skip it.

v_call: TRBV27; clone_size: .; d_call: .; j_call: TRBJ1-2; cdr3_nt: TGTGCCAGCAGTTTATCGATTGCCGCAGGGGCCTATGGCTACACCTTC; cdr3_aa: CASSLSIAAGAYGYTF
v_call: TRBV7-2; clone_size: .; d_call: .; j_call: TRBJ2-5; cdr3_nt: TGTGCCAGCAGCTTATTTCTACAGACCCAGTACTTC; cdr3_aa: CASSLFLQTQYF
v_call: TRBV5-1; clone_size: .; d_call: .; j_call: TRBJ1-1; cdr3_nt: TGCGCCAGCAGCTTGGTGGAGGGATTCTTCCCTGAAGCTTTCTTT; cdr3_aa: CASSLVEGFFPEAFF
v_call: TRBV19; clone_size: .; d_call: .; j_call: TRBJ2-1; cdr3_nt: TGTGCCAGTAGTCCCCGGGGTAGCTCCTACAATGAGCAGTTCTTC; cdr3_aa: CASSPRGSSYNEQFF
v_call: TRBV27; clone_size: .; d_call: TRBD1; j_call: TRBJ2-1; cdr3_nt: TGTGCCAGCAGTTTATTTTACGGGACAGGACCGACTGACTTATGGTACAATGAGCAGTTCTTC; cdr3_aa: CASSLFYGTGPTDLWYNEQFF
v_call: TRBV2; clone_size: .; d_call: TRBD1; j_call: TRBJ2-7; cdr3_nt: TGTGCCAGCAGCCGACCCGGGACAGAGCCTTTCTCCTACGAGCAGTACTTC; cdr3_aa: CASSRPGTEPFSYEQYF
v_call: TRBV30; clone_size: .; d_call: .; j_call: TRBJ2-7; cdr3_nt: TGTGCCTGGAGCCCTCGAGGCGGGTTCTACGAGCAGTACTTC; cdr3_aa: CAWSPRGGFYEQYF
v_call: TRBV14; clone_size: once; d_call: .; j_call: TRBJ2-5; cdr3_nt: TGTGCCAGCAGCGTAGCGGAGGTCCAGTACTTC; cdr3_aa: CASSVAEVQYF
v_call: TRBV13; clone_size: .; d_call: .; j_call: TRBJ2-7; cdr3_nt: TGTGCCAGCAGCTTAGGGACAGAGTTCTACGAGCAGTACTTC; cdr3_aa: CASSLGTEFYEQYF
v_call: TRBV7-9; clone_size: .; d_call: .; j_call: TRBJ2-5; cdr3_nt: TGTGCCAGCAGCGGCTTGGGCAGGCAAGAGACCCAGTACTTC; cdr3_aa: CASSGLGRQETQYF
v_call: TRBV4-2; clone_size: .; d_call: .; j_call: TRBJ1-6; cdr3_nt: TGTGCCAGCAGCCAAGAGCGCAGGGCTTACAATTCACCCCTCCACTTT; cdr3_aa: CASSQERRAYNSPLHF
v_call: TRBV5-1; clone_size: .; d_call: TRBD2; j_call: TRBJ2-1; cdr3_nt: TGCGCCAGCAGCTTGGGGGGGACTAATCACAATGAGCAGTTCTTC; cdr3_aa: CASSLGGTNHNEQFF
v_call: TRBV5-5; clone_size: .; d_call: TRBD1; j_call: TRBJ2-7; cdr3_nt: TGTGCCAGCAGCTTGGCCGGGGCAGGGGGATCCGCCGAGCAGTACTTC; cdr3_aa: CASSLAGAGGSAEQYF
v_call: TRBV15; clone_size: .; d_call: .; j_call: TRBJ2-1; cdr3_nt: TGTGCCACCAGCAGAGCGGGACTCCGAGATTTGAATGAGCAGTTCTTC; cdr3_aa: CATSRAGLRDLNEQFF
v_call: TRBV4-3; clone_size: .; d_call: TRBD2; j_call: TRBJ2-1; cdr3_nt: TGCGCCAGCAGCCAAGATGGACAGCTAGCGGGGGGTAGGAGGGAGCAGTTCTTC; cdr3_aa: CASSQDGQLAGGRREQFF
v_call: TRBV5-1; clone_size: .; d_call: TRBD2; j_call: TRBJ2-3; cdr3_nt: TGCGCCAGCAGCCCTGGACTAGCGGGAGTCCCAGATACGCAGTATTTT; cdr3_aa: CASSPGLAGVPDTQYF
v_call: TRBV7-2; clone_size: .; d_call: .; j_call: TRBJ1-2; cdr3_nt: TGTGCCAGCAGCTTATCCCAGTCAGTGCATGGCTACACCTTC; cdr3_aa: CASSLSQSVHGYTF
v_call: TRBV28; clone_size: .; d_call: .; j_call: TRBJ1-2; cdr3_nt: TGTGCCAGCAGTTTTGATGGGGGGGCATTTAACTATGGCTACACCTTC; cdr3_aa: CASSFDGGAFNYGYTF
v_call: TRBV7-6; clone_size: .; d_call: .; j_call: TRBJ1-3; cdr3_nt: TGTGCCAGCACCCTAAGCGGGATCTCTGGAAACACCATATATTTT; cdr3_aa: CASTLSGISGNTIYF
v_call: TRBV6-5; clone_size: .; d_call: TRBD1; j_call: TRBJ1-6; cdr3_nt: TGTGCCAGCAGAACCGGGACAGTAGATTCACCCCTCCACTTT; cdr3_aa: CASRTGTVDSPLHF
v_call: TRBV13; clone_size: .; d_call: TRBD1; j_call: TRBJ2-7; cdr3_nt: TGTGCCAGCAGCTTTTTCAGGGGGCGTTGGACCTACGAGCAGTACTTC; cdr3_aa: CASSFFRGRWTYEQYF
v_call: TRBV14; clone_size: .; d_call: .; j_call: TRBJ1-1; cdr3_nt: TGTGCCAGCAGCCAGTTAAAGAACACTGAAGCTTTCTTT; cdr3_aa: CASSQLKNTEAFF
v_call: TRBV5-6; clone_size: .; d_call: TRBD1; j_call: TRBJ2-1; cdr3_nt: TGTGCCAGCAGCCCACCGGACAGGGGATACAATGAGCAGTTCTTC; cdr3_aa: CASSPPDRGYNEQFF